This TCR beta chain was profiled in a study of blood T cell repertoires in COVID-19. Study summary: COVID-19 samples collected from the United States, Italy and Spain covered acute and convalescent phases. T cells, B-cell-depleted T cells, or PBMCs provided the cDNA or gDNA that served as material.

The junction had 1 base not matched to a gene; V was cut back by 3 bases and J by 0 bases. Germline values: CDR1 LNHDA, CDR2 SQIVND (reference sequence). This CDR3 spans 15 amino acids. How the authors handled the data: Scientists estimated how many nucleated cells there were by amplifying reference gene primers. Libraries were prepared by immunoSEQ multiplex PCR; TCRdb keeps only in-frame clonotypes and omits some of them. The V and J calls and clone size were taken over from that table, and D and trimming were inferred from the DNA. The repertoire holds fewer than 30,000 clones, with roughly 90% as singletons.

V gene TRBV19 combines with J gene TRBJ1-4, with 7 bases matching TRBD1. The specimen sequenced was peripheral blood. This sequence was found in a human donor in a cohort sampled during active COVID-19. The DNA of the CDR3 is TGTGCCAGTAGTATCAGGGGGACAACTAATGAAAAACTGTTTTTT. Encoded protein: CASSIRGTTNEKLFF. Based on the CDR3 plus reference TRBV19 and TRBJ1-4, the full variable domain is DGGITQSPKYLFRKEGQNVTLSCEQNLNHDAMYWYRQDPGQGLRLIYYSQIVNDFQKGDIAEGYSVSREKKESFPLTVTSAQKNPTAFYLCASSIRGTTNEKLFFGSGTQLSVL.